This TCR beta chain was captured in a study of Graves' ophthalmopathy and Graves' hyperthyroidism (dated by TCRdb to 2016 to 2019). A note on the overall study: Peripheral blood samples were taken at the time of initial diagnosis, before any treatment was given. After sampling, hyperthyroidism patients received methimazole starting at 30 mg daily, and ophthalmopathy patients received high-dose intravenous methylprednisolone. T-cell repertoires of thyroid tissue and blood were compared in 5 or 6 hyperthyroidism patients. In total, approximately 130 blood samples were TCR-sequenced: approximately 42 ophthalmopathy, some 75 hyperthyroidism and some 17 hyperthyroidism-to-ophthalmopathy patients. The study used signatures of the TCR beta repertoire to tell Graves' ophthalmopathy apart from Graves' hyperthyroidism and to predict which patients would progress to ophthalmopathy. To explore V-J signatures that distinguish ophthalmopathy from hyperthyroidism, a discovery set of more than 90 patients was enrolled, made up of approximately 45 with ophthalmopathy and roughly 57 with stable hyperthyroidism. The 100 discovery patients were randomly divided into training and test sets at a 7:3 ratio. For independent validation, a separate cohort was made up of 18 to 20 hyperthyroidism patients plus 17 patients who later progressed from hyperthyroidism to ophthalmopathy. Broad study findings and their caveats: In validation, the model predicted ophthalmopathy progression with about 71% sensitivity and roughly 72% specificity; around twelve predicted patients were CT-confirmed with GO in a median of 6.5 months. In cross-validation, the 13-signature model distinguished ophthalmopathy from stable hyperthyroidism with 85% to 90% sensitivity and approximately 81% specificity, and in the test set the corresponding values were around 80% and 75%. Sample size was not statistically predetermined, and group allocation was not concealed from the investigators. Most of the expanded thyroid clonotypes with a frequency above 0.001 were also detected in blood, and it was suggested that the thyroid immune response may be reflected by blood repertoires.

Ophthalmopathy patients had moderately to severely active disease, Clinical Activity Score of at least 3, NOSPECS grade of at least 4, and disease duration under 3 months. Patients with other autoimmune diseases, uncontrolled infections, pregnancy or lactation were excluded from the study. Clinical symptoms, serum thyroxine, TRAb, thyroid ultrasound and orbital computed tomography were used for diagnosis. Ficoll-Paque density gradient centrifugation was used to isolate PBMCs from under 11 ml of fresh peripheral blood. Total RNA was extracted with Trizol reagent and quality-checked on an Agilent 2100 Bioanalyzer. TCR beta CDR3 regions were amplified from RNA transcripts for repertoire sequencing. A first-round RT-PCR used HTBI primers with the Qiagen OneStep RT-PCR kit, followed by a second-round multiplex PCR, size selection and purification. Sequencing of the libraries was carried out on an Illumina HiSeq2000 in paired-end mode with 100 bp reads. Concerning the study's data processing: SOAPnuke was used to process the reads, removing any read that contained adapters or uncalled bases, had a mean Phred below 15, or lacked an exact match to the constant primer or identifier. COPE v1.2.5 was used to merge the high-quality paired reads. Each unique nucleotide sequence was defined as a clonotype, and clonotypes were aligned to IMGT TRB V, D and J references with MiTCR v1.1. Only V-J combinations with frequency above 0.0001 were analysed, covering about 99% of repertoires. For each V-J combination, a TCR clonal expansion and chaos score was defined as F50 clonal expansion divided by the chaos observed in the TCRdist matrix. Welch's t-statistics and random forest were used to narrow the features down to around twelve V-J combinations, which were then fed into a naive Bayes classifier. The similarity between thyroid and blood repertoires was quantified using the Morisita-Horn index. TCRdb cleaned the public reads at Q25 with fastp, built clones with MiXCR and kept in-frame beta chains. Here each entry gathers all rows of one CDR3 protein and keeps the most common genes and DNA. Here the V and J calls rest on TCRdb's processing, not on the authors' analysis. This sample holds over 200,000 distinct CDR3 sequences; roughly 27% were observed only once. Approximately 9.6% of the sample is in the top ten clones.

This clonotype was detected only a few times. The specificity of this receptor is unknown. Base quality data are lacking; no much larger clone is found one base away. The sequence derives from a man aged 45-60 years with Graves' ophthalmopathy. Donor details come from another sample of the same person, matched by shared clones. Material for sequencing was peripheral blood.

The CDR3 region reads CASSPGTSGSSYEQYF. The DNA is as follows: TGTGCCAGCAGCCCCGGGACTAGCGGGAGTTCCTACGAGCAGTACTTC. The sequence links TRBV11-2 to TRBJ2-7, with 14 central nucleotides matching TRBD2. Spanning cysteine to phenylalanine, the CDR3 consists of 16 amino acids. Only the CDR3 region is kept as DNA, spanning 48 bases read in frame from base 1. The germline V gene provides CDR1 SGHAT and CDR2 FQNNGV. Germline trimming: 5 bases from V, 1 base from J; junction bases outside gene matches: 4.